The sequence of this T cell receptor (beta chain) was determined in a study of T cells in narcolepsy. The study's findings and limits: Same-patient CSF and blood CD4+ T cell clonotypes included HCRT-specific and TRIB2-specific autoreactive ones.

The table came from immunoSEQ multiplex PCR; TCRdb's copy has only in-frame clones and leaves some out. The sample shows about 25,000 clones, approximately 85% of them seen only once. A remark on this clone: Antigen: not known.

The sequence came from a human donor with narcolepsy. Sequenced sample: CD45RA- memory CD4+ T cells from PBMCs.

This CDR3 is CAWGTGSGNTIYF. Here the CDR3 DNA reads TGTGCCTGGGGGACAGGGTCTGGAAACACCATATATTTT. V usage is TRBV30 and J usage is TRBJ1-3; 9 positions agree with TRBD1. This CDR3 spans 13 amino acids. From germline, CDR1 is GTSNPN and CDR2 SVGIG (reference sequence). Trimming cost V 5 bases and J 1 base; bases outside gene matches: 0.